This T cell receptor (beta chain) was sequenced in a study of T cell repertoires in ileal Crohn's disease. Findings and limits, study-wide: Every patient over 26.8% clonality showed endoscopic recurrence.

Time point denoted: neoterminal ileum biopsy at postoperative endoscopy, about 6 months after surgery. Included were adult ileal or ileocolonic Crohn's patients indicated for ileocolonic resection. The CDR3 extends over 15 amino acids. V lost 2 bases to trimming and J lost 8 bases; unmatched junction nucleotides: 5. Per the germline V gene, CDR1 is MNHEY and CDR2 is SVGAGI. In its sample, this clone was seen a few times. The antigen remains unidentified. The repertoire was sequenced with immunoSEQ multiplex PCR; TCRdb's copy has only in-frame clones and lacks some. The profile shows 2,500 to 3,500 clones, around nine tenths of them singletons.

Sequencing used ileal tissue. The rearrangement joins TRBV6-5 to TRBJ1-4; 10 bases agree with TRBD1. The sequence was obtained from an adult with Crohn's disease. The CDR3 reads CASSYDRGQNEKLFF. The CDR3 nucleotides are TGTGCCAGCAGTTACGACAGGGGGCAAAACGAAAAACTGTTTTTT.